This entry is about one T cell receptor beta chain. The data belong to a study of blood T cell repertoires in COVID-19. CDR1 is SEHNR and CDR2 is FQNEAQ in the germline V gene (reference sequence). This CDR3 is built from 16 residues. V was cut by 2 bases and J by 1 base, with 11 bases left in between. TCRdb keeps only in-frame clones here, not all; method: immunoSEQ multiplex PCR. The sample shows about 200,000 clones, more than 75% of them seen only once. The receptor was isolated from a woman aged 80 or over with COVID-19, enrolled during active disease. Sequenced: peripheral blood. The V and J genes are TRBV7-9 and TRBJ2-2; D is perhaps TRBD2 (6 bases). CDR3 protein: CASSLPYGRNTGELFF. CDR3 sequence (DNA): TGTGCCAGCAGCTTACCTTACGGGAGGAACACCGGGGAGCTGTTTTTT.